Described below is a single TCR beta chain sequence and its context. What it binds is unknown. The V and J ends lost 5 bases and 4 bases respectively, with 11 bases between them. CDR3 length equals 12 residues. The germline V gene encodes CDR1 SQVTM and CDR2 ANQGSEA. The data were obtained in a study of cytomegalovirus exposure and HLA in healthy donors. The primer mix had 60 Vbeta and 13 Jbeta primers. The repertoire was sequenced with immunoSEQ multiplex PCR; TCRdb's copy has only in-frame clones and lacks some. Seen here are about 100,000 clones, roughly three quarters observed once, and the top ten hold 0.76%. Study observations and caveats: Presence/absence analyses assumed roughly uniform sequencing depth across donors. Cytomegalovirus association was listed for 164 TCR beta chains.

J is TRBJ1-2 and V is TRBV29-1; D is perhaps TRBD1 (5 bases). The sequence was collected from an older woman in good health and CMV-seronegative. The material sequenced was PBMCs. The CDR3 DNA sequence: TGCAGCGTTAGCGGGGGTGGCTATGGCTACACCTTC. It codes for CSVSGGGYGYTF. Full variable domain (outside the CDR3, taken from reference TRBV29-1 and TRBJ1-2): SAVISQKPSRDICQRGTSLTIQCQVDSQVTMMFWYRQQPGQSLTLIATANQGSEATYESGFVIDKFPISRPNLTFSTLTVSNMSPEDSSIYLCSVSGGGYGYTFGSGTRLTVV.